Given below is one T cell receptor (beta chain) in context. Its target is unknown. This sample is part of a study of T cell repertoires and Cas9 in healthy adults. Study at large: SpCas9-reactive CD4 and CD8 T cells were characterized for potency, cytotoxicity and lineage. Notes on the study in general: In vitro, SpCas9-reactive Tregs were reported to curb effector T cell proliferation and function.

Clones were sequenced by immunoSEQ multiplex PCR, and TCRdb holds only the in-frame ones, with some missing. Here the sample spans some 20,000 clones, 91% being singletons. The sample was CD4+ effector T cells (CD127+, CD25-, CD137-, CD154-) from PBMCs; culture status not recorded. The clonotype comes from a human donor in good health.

The CDR3 sequence is CASSSPTGTQYF. The CDR3 region has the DNA TGTGCCAGCAGTTCGCCTACGGGTACGCAGTATTTT. The J gene is TRBJ2-3, the V gene TRBV27; no clear D gene. Trimming stripped 4 bases from V and 8 bases from J, with 10 bases between. There are 12 residues in the CDR3. Looked up from germline, CDR1 is MNHEY and CDR2 is SMNVEV (reference sequence).